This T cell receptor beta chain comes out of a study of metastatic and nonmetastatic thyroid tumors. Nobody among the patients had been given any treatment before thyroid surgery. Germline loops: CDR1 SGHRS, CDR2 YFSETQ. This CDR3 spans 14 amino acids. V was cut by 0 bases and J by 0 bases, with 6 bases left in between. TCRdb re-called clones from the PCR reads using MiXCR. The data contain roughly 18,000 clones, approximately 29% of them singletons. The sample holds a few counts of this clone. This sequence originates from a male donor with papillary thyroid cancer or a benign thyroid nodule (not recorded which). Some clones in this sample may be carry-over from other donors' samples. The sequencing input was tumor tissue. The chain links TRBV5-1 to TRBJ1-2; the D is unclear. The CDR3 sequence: CASSLGATNYGYTF. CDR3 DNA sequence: TGCGCCAGCAGCTTGGGGGCCACTAACTATGGCTACACCTTC.